Reported below is one TCR beta chain. Its specific antigen is unknown. It has no much larger one-base neighbor in the sample; base qualities were not kept. In total, about 650 healthy bone marrow donors made up the cohort. Cohort members were all nominally healthy when sampled, although unrecorded immune exposures were likely present. The donor was CMV seronegative and was included in the group of a few hundred seronegative cohort members. A peripheral blood sample was collected from each donor, and TCR beta sequencing was performed on peripheral blood mononuclear cells. Genomic DNA extraction from the blood cell samples was performed with the Qiagen DNeasy Blood Extraction Kit. These data belong to a study of cytomegalovirus exposure and HLA in healthy donors (dated by TCRdb to 2015 to 2018). About the full investigation: According to an earlier analysis of 550 to 750 of the donors, 150 million to 200 million T cells yielded over 90 million unique TCR beta sequences and approximately 300 Gb of sequence data. To decide whether each TCR beta V gene segment behaved as functional or pseudogenic, an earlier analysis of 587 of the donors relied on high-throughput TCR beta sequencing. Both class I and class II loci were covered by HLA typing, at four-digit resolution. Among the roughly 400 genotyped donors, under 90% belonged to the genetic ancestry cluster associated with self-reported Caucasian donors. The study used immunosequencing to profile the T cell repertoires of several hundred subjects and linked those repertoires to cytomegalovirus serostatus. An early release covering just under 650 HLA-typed donors comprised about 320 gigabases of sequencing data and 65 million to 100 million unique TCR sequences. The study was designed to test whether signatures of past pathogen exposure could be identified by cataloging public T cell receptors. Donor age, sex, ethnicity and CMV serostatus were compiled alongside the repertoire data. The later analysis used no new phenotypic data to find candidate immune exposures, relying instead on TCR beta sequences and their occurrence across donors. The number of typed donors differed by locus: about 629-630 for A, B, C, DRB1 and DQB1; some 500 for DQA1; 606 for DPA1; and about 470 for DPB1. A later analysis re-analyzed previously published TCR beta repertoires from 666 donors and added high-resolution HLA genotyping to study TCR occurrence patterns. To predict cytomegalovirus infection status, the study brought together high-throughput TCR immunosequencing, statistical association of individual TCRs with disease status, and machine learning. On average, approximately 250,000 unique TCR beta nucleotide sequences were sequenced per donor among about 400 genotyped donors of the cohort, with around 19% of those sequences being non-productive. In addition to the first cohort of roughly 700 subjects, a separate validation cohort of 120 different subjects was used. In a later genetic analysis, genome-wide SNP genotypes for about three fifths of the roughly 670 donors were used, and that subset was treated as a discovery cohort. All discovery cohort repertoires had been generated using a single sequencing platform. Five DR-DQ haplotypes were handled as single units for association and clustering because linkage in the cohort was strong.

Spanning cysteine to phenylalanine, the CDR3 consists of 12 amino acids. Of all the DNA, just the CDR3 is kept, 36 bases in frame from base 1. The germline V gene (reference sequence) specifies SEHNR as CDR1 and FQNEAQ as CDR2. V is clipped by 3 bases and J by 2 bases, and the sequence between their germline boundaries is 4 bases long. Results the study describes overall, beyond this receptor: A few of the identified cytomegalovirus-associated TCR beta chains were confirmed in vitro to be specific for cytomegalovirus antigens. When HLA alleles, especially DR and DQ, strongly co-occurred, TCR associations were difficult to assign to individual alleles. Some IMGT-functional V segments, including TRBV6-2 and TRBV6-3, could not be told apart with the 87-base-pair reads, so those segments were excluded. In a later analysis, TCR association rates were found to vary across HLA loci, with the most associated TCRs seen for DRB1 alleles and the fewest for HLA-C alleles. Correlated functional status among segregating V segments might be attributable to linkage disequilibrium, but an unknown experimental factor could not be ruled out. Roughly uniform sequencing depth across donors was assumed in presence/absence analyses, although this assumption may not hold. In a later analysis, several top co-occurrence clusters were reported to appear linked to parvovirus B19, influenza, CMV and Epstein-Barr virus. While some public TCRs were present in many individuals, most TCR sequences turned up only very rarely across donors. The study gave a list of more than 150 TCR beta chains associated with cytomegalovirus. The classifier was reported to diagnose cytomegalovirus status with high specificity and sensitivity in both the original cohort and the validation cohort. A later genetic analysis reported fewer N-insertions in productive TCRs among donors in an Asian-associated ancestry cluster than the roughly 640-donor mean. A further reported finding was that TCR beta sequences accurately predicted the HLA-A and HLA-B alleles for most subjects in the first cohort. CMV serostatus was the only immune exposure information available for the cohort. The authors suggested that the approach could potentially be generalized to other disease states and immunological phenotypes. A later analysis associated 16,951 TCR beta sequences with specific HLA alleles at a false discovery rate of 0.05. A later analysis found that HLA-associated TCR beta chains were more clonally expanded and had lower generation probabilities than equally common non-associated chains. Approximately 18 rarely observed V segments, including chromosome 9 orphons, were excluded from the earlier analysis of about 610 of the donors because counts were too low. A group of highly shared sequence variants was considered likely to be a technical artifact of the sequencing pipeline. In a later analysis, most CMV-associated TCR beta chains were found to appear HLA-restricted, with HLA associations seemingly driven largely by CMV exposure. In an earlier analysis of roughly 560 of the donors, most TCR beta V segments were observed in productive rearrangements about 90% or about 30% of the time, broadly matching IMGT annotations. Because some donors lacked HLA typing at each locus, the association tests relied only on the typed subset. The cohort was sequenced for TCR beta chains only, and without alpha or paired-chain data the features that could be detected were limited. A later genetic analysis associated a missense DCLRE1C variant with V-gene and J-gene trimming of TCR beta chains, and an independent cohort replicated the association.

Libraries were constructed by the immunoSEQ multiplex PCR assay. The multiplex PCR relied on a mix of 60 forward primers for TCR Vbeta segments and 13 reverse primers for TCR Jbeta segments. The CDR3 region of rearranged TCR beta genes was amplified from genomic DNA with a multiplex PCR assay. Amplified TCR beta libraries were sequenced as 87-base-pair reads on the Illumina HiSeq System. On the authors' methods: Across the 666 repertoires, a later analysis counted 60 million to 90 million unique TCR beta chains, approximately 12 million of which were shared by at least two donors. Raw reads were error-corrected and collapsed into unique sequences by a nearest-neighbor algorithm in which closely related sequences were merged to remove PCR and sequencing errors. To assign V, D and J gene segments, CDR3 sequences were aligned to IMGT reference sequences. Each retained sequence needed at least a six-nucleotide match to both a V gene segment and a J gene segment. A rearrangement counted as productive if the CDR3 had no stop codons and remained in frame with V and J, and every other rearrangement counted as non-productive. CDR3 was defined according to IMGT convention as the region running from the second conserved V-encoded cysteine to the conserved J-encoded phenylalanine. The earlier analysis of some 580 of the donors excluded any sequence lacking an unambiguous match to a single V gene segment. An earlier analysis of 587 of the donors classified V segments as functional when productive rearrangements were above 56.7% and as segregating when the standard deviation between donors was above 5%. A statistical classification framework was built for diagnosing cytomegalovirus status from the catalog of TCR beta chain sequences. In a later analysis, V and J genes were assigned by comparing TCR nucleotide sequences against IMGT/GENE-DB human TR gene sequences. The TCRdist pipeline was used in a later analysis to assign CDR3 sequences and most-parsimonious VDJ recombination scenarios. In a later analysis, each TCR beta chain was defined by its CDR3 amino acid sequence together with its V-gene family, and reads without a unique V-gene family were excluded. A later analysis removed roughly 590 highly shared, low-generation-probability nucleotide sequences to deal with suspected cross-contamination and a sequencing artifact. A later analysis calculated a clonal expansion index for each public chain from normalized within-repertoire ranks of inferred template counts. In a later analysis, generation probabilities were computed with a VDJ recombination model fitted to out-of-frame rearrangements, and the resulting probabilities were checked against IGoR. In a later analysis, hypergeometric tests were used to score TCR-TCR, TCR-HLA and TCR-CMV co-occurrence, with a repertoire-size bias correction applied to TCR pairs. In a later analysis, false discovery rates were estimated by permuting HLA or CMV assignments 20 times. In a later analysis, co-occurring TCRs were grouped with DBSCAN, and TCRdist sequence similarity was added when clustering was performed within HLA-allele-positive subsets. For co-occurrence clustering, repertoires with fewer than 30,000 or more than 120,000 public chains were excluded, along with about five repertoires with anomalous nucleotide sharing. Not all clones reach the TCRdb copy of this immuneACCESS table, which keeps in-frame sequences only. Checked studies attribute under half of the gap to unresolved V genes and leave the rest unexplained. The DNA gave D and trimming, while V, J and clone size come from that table. The table for this sample lists roughly 92,000 clones; under 9% of them were counted only once. Approximately 2.4% of the sample comes from the top ten.

Material: PBMCs. The receptor was isolated from a man over 45 in good health and CMV-seronegative. The rearranged chain carries TRBV7-9 and TRBJ1-1, with the D gene not clear enough to name. The CDR3 here reads CASSFVNTEAFF. The sequence in DNA is TGTGCCAGCAGCTTCGTAAACACTGAAGCTTTCTTT. With all but the CDR3 taken from the reference TRBV7-9 and TRBJ1-1 genes, the full variable domain is: DTGVSQNPRHKITKRGQNVTFRCDPISEHNRLYWYRQTLGQGPEFLTYFQNEAQLEKSRLLSDRFSAERPKGSFSTLEIQRTEQGDSAMYLCASSFVNTEAFFGQGTRLTVV.